This record concerns one T cell receptor (beta chain) sequence. Germline V gives CDR1 LGHDT, CDR2 YNNKEL (reference sequence). This CDR3 spans 15 amino acids. V trimming: 1 base; J trimming: 4 bases; junction bases outside the gene matches: 6. Sequenced by immunoSEQ multiplex PCR; TCRdb stores in-frame clones only, minus some. The data hold around 140,000 clones, with 75% to 90% observed a single time. This entry comes from a study of blood T cell repertoires in COVID-19. Study-wide context: Sources were T cells, B-cell-depleted T cells, or PBMCs; the material itself was cDNA or gDNA.

This sequence was found in a man between 18 and 29 years old with COVID-19, enrolled during active disease. Sequencing input: peripheral blood. V and J are TRBV3-1 (or the pseudogene TRBV3-2) and TRBJ2-7; 8 nucleotides line up with TRBD1. This CDR3 reads CASSQGPDRGYEQYF. The CDR3 DNA is TGTGCCAGCAGCCAAGGCCCTGACAGGGGATACGAGCAGTACTTC.